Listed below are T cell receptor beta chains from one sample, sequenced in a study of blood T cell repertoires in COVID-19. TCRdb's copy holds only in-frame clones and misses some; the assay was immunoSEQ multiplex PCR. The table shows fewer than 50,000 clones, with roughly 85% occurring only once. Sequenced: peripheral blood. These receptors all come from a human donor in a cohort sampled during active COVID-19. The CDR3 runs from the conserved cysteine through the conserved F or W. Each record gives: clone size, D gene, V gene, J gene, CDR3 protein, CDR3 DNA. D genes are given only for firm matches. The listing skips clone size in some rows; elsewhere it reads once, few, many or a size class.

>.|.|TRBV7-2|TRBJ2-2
CASSLKQGGTGELFF
TGTGCCAGCAGCTTAAAACAGGGAGGGACCGGGGAGCTGTTTTTT
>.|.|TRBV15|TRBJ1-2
CATSRDGGTSSYGYTF
TGTGCCACCAGCAGAGATGGGGGGACGTCCTCTTATGGCTACACCTTC
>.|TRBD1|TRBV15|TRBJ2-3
CATSRARQGADTQYF
TGTGCCACCAGCAGAGCTCGACAGGGGGCAGATACGCAGTATTTT
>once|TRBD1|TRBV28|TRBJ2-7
CASSFRTRGWWEQYF
TGTGCCAGCAGTTTTAGAACCAGGGGGTGGTGGGAGCAGTACTTC
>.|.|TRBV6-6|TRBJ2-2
CASSYIRGVDTGELFF
TGTGCCAGCAGTTACATCAGGGGAGTGGACACCGGGGAGCTGTTTTTT
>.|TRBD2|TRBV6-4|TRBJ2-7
CASSDSDSGGKHSYEQYF
TGTGCCAGCAGTGACTCTGATAGCGGGGGGAAACACTCCTACGAGCAGTACTTC
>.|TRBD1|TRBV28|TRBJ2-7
CASSLSGTGDSYEQYF
TGTGCCAGCAGTTTATCCGGGACAGGGGACTCCTACGAGCAGTACTTC
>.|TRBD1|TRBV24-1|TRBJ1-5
CATSDKGQGRIQPQHF
TGTGCCACCAGTGACAAAGGACAGGGAAGGATTCAGCCCCAGCATTTT
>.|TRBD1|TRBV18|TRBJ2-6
CASSPGQGALGANVLTF
TGTGCCAGCTCACCGGGACAGGGGGCGCTCGGGGCCAACGTCCTGACTTTC
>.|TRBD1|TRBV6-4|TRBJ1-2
CASSTGTGTSSGYTF
TGTGCCAGCAGCACCGGGACAGGGACCAGTAGTGGCTACACCTTC
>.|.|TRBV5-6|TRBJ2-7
CASSVTQGPEYF
TGTGCCAGCAGCGTCACTCAGGGTCCCGAGTACTTC
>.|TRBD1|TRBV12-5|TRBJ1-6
CASDIPGQGAPNLPLHF
TGTGCTAGTGATATACCGGGACAGGGGGCGCCGAATCTGCCCCTCCACTTT
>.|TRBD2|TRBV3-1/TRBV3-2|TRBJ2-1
CASTQDSWGLAGGLNEQFF
TGTGCCAGCACCCAAGACTCTTGGGGACTAGCGGGGGGGCTGAATGAGCAGTTCTTC
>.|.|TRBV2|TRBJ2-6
CASSEPGHASSGANVLTF
TGTGCCAGCAGCGAACCGGGACACGCAAGCTCTGGGGCCAACGTCCTGACTTTC
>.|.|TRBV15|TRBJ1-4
CATSRDRSNARAEKLFF
TGTGCCACCAGCAGAGATCGATCCAATGCCAGGGCCGAAAAACTGTTTTTT
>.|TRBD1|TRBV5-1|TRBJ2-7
CASSRTGQGSSYEQYF
TGCGCCAGCAGCCGTACGGGACAGGGGAGCTCCTACGAGCAGTACTTC
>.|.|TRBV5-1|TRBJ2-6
CASSLNVILAGANVLTF
TGCGCCAGCAGCTTGAATGTAATTCTTGCTGGGGCCAACGTCCTGACTTTC
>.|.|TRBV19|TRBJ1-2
CASSIGPGSKGYTF
TGTGCCAGTAGTATAGGCCCGGGGAGTAAAGGCTACACCTTC
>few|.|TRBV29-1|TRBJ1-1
CSITRVGRTEAFF
TGCAGCATAACCAGGGTGGGTAGGACTGAAGCTTTCTTT
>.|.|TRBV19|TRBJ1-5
CASSFWGDSNQPQHF
TGTGCCAGTAGTTTTTGGGGAGATAGCAATCAGCCCCAGCATTTT
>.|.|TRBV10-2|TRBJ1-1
CASNPTTMNTEAFF
TGCGCCAGCAACCCGACAACGATGAACACTGAAGCTTTCTTT
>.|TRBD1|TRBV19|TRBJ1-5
CATLGGQGGYQPQHF
TGTGCCACACTAGGGGGACAGGGAGGCTATCAGCCCCAGCATTTT
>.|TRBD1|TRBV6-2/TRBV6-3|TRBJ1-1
CASSYGGGGEAFF
TGTGCCAGCAGTTACGGAGGGGGCGGTGAAGCTTTCTTT
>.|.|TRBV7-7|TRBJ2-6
CASSLQGAAGANVLTF
TGTGCCAGCAGCCTGCAGGGTGCGGCTGGGGCCAACGTCCTGACTTTC
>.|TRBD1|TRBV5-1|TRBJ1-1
CASSRGQENTEAFF
TGCGCCAGCAGCAGGGGACAGGAGAACACTGAAGCTTTCTTT
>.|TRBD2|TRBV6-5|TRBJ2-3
CASSYNLGGSTDTQYF
TGTGCCAGCAGTTACAATCTCGGGGGGAGCACAGATACGCAGTATTTT
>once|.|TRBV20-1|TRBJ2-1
CSAPLDNEQFF
TGCAGTGCCCCTCTTGACAATGAGCAGTTCTTC
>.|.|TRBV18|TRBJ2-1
CASSPQTGYNEQFF
TGTGCCAGCTCACCACAGACCGGGTACAATGAGCAGTTCTTC
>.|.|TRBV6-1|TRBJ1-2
CASSESRGGEGYGYTF
TGTGCCAGCAGTGAATCCCGGGGGGGGGAAGGCTATGGCTACACCTTC
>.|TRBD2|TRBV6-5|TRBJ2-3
CASRLGAGGVDTQYF
TGTGCCAGCAGGTTGGGAGCGGGGGGCGTAGATACGCAGTATTTT
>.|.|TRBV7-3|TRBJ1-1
CASSSIPGGTEAFF
TGTGCCAGCAGCTCCATACCGGGGGGGACTGAAGCTTTCTTT
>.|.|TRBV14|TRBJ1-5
CASSHPLSTRVRKQPQHF
TGTGCCAGCAGCCACCCGCTTTCGACCAGGGTTCGTAAACAGCCCCAGCATTTT
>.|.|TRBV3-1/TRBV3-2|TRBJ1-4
CASSRGYIQEKLFF
TGTGCCAGCAGCCGAGGGTATATTCAGGAAAAACTGTTTTTT
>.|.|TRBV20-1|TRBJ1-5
CSASDGTNQPQHF
TGCAGTGCTAGTGACGGGACAAATCAGCCCCAGCATTTT
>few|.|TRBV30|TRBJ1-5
CAWSYSGRRQPQHF
TGTGCCTGGAGTTACTCAGGGCGACGTCAGCCCCAGCATTTT
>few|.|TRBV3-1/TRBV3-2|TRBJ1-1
CASSYNSGTEAFF
TGTGCCAGCAGCTACAATTCAGGAACTGAAGCTTTCTTT
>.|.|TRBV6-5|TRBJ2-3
CASSYSDGGRDTQYF
TGTGCCAGCAGTTACTCCGACGGGGGGCGGGATACGCAGTATTTT
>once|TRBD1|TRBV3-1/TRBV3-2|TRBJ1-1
CASSQGQANTEAFF
TGTGCCAGCAGCCAGGGACAGGCAAACACTGAAGCTTTCTTT
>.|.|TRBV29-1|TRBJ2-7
CRPRQVPYEQYF
TGCAGACCTCGACAGGTTCCCTACGAGCAGTACTTC
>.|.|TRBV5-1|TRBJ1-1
CASSREGYREAFF
TGCGCCAGCAGCCGGGAGGGGTACAGAGAAGCTTTCTTT
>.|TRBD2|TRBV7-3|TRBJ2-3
CASSLRAGGNTDTQYF
TGTGCCAGCAGCCTTAGGGCGGGGGGAAACACAGATACGCAGTATTTT
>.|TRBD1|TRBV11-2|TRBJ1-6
CASSLEGQGNSPLHF
TGTGCCAGCAGCTTAGAAGGACAGGGGAATTCACCCCTCCACTTT
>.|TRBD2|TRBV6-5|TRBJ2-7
CASSTSGSYEQYF
TGTGCCAGCAGCACTAGCGGGAGTTACGAGCAGTACTTC
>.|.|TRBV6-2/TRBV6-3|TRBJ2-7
CASSYDPVGKYEQYF
TGTGCCAGCAGTTACGACCCGGTCGGGAAATACGAGCAGTACTTC
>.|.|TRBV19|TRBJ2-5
CASSVTGGQETQYF
TGTGCCAGTAGTGTGACAGGAGGCCAAGAGACCCAGTACTTC
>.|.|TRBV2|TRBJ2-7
CASSGQVSSYEQYF
TGTGCCAGCAGTGGGCAAGTTTCCTCCTACGAGCAGTACTTC
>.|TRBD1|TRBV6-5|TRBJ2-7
CASSSDREWDEQYF
TGTGCCAGCAGTTCGGACAGGGAATGGGACGAGCAGTACTTC